The source of this T cell receptor beta chain is a study of T cells in Graves' hyperthyroidism and ophthalmopathy. Study-wide results and caveats: Ophthalmopathy was separated from stable hyperthyroidism by a 13 V-J model.

With duration under 3 months, ophthalmopathy was active: Clinical Activity Score at least 3, NOSPECS at least 4. Lactation, pregnancy, other autoimmune disease or uncontrolled infection excluded patients. Extraction of PBMCs used approximately 10 ml of fresh peripheral blood. This clonotype was detected many times. No antigen is known for it. CDR1 is DFQATT and CDR2 is SNEGSKA in the germline V gene (reference sequence). After removal of 7 bases from V and 6 bases from J, the junction contained 15 bases not matched to a gene. The CDR3 is 14 residues long. Template material for amplifying TCR beta CDR3 regions consisted of RNA transcripts. The primer set for the first-round RT-PCR of the TCR CDR3 was HTBI. TCRdb re-derived calls from the multiplex PCR reads in MiXCR, one entry per CDR3 protein. This sample has hundreds of thousands of distinct CDR3 sequences; roughly 25% occur once, and the top ten carry around 11%.

V and J are TRBV20-1 and TRBJ2-7; 7 bases are shared with TRBD2. This clonotype was obtained from a woman in her thirties with Graves' ophthalmopathy. The source material was blood. CDR3 protein: CSVFGGQGGGEQYF. In nucleotides, the CDR3 is TGCAGTGTTTTCGGTGGCCAGGGCGGGGGCGAGCAGTACTTC.